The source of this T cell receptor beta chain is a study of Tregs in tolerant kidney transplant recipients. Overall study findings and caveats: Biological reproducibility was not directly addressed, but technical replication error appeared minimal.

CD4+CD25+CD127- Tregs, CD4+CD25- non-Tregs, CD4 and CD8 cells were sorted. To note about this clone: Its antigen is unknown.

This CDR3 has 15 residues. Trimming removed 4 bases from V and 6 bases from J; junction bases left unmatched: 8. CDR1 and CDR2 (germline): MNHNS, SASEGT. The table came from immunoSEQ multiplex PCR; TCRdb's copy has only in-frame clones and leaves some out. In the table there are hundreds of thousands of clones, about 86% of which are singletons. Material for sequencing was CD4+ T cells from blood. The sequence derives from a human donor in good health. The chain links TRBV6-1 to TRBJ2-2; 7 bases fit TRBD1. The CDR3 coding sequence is TGTGCCAGCAGTGCCCGACAGGGCCGGGCCGGGGAGCTGTTTTTT. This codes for CASSARQGRAGELFF.